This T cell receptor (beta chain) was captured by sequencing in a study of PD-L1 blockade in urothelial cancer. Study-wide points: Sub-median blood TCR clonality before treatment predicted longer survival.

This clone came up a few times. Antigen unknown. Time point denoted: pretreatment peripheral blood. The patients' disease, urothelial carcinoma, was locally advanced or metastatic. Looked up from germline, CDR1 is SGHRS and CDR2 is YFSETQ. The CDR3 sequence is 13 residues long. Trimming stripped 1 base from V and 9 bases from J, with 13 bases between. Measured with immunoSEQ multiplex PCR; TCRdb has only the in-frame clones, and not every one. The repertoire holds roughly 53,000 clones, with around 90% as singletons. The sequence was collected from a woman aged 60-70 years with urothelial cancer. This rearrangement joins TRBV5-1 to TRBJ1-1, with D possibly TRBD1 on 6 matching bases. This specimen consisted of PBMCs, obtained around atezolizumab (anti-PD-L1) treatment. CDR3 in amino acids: CASSLNRDVKAFF. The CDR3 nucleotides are TGCGCCAGCAGCTTGAACAGGGATGTTAAAGCTTTCTTT.